Listed here are 13 T cell receptor beta chains from one sample, sequenced in a study of glioma-infiltrating T cells. TCR alpha and beta CDR3 regions were amplified from RNA using iRepertoire nested multiplex PCR. One entry per CDR3 protein results from TCRdb running MiXCR on the multiplex PCR reads. The table has about 190,000 distinct CDR3 sequences, roughly 32% seen once; the top ten hold 20% to 25%. The material sequenced was glioma tissue, nonneoplastic brain tissue, or PBMCs (not recorded which). All receptors derive from a human donor with low-grade glioma or glioblastoma, undergoing nonglioma brain surgery, or in good health (not recorded which).

The rearrangement uses TRBV6-2 or TRBV6-3 and TRBJ2-1; D is uncertain. This CDR3 has 13 amino acids. Germline values: CDR1 MNHEY, CDR2 SVGEGT. Between the trimmed V and J ends, which lost 2 bases and 8 bases, there was a span of 10 bases. The DNA of the CDR3 is TGTGCCAGCAGTTACATTTTGGGCTATGAGCAGTTCTTC. It specifies CASSYILGYEQFF.

This clonotype has ten or more counts. The chain is built from TRBV19 and TRBJ2-3, with 11 bases identical to TRBD1. Germline V gene data show CDR1 as LNHDA and CDR2 as SQIVND (reference sequence). The CDR3 length is 14 residues. Trimming took 5 bases from V and 7 from J; bases not matched to a gene: 5. CDR3 amino acids: CASSPGQGGYTQYF. The CDR3 DNA sequence: TGTGCCAGTAGTCCGGGACAGGGGGGCTATACGCAGTATTTT. The variable domain in full, completed from reference TRBV19 and TRBJ2-3, reads DGGITQSPKYLFRKEGQNVTLSCEQNLNHDAMYWYRQDPGQGLRLIYYSQIVNDFQKGDIAEGYSVSREKKESFPLTVTSAQKNPTAFYLCASSPGQGGYTQYFGPGTRLTVL.

V gene TRBV29-1 combines with J gene TRBJ1-2; D is undetermined. The CDR3 covers 12 residues. V lost 2 bases and J 4 bases, leaving 8 bases between the germline ends. Germline V CDR1 and CDR2: SQVTM, ANQGSEA. The CDR3 DNA follows: TGCAGCGTTGAATCGCAGGTCTATGGCTACACCTTC. Translation gives CSVESQVYGYTF.

The gene calls are TRBV18 and TRBJ2-1; 10 bases align to TRBD1. Germline CDR1 KGHSH, CDR2 LQKENI. This CDR3 is built from 16 residues. After removal of 4 bases from V and 1 base from J, the junction contained 4 bases not matched to a gene. The CDR3 is CASSRQGADSYNEQFF. CDR3 nucleotides: TGTGCCAGCTCACGACAGGGGGCCGATTCCTACAATGAGCAGTTCTTC.

The genes are TRBV3-1 and TRBJ1-5; D is unresolved. V was shortened by 0 bases and J by 3 bases, with 9 bases between the two germline ends. Germline CDR1 is LGHDT and CDR2 is YNNKEL (reference sequence). The CDR3 is 15 residues long. The CDR3 here is CASSQDSRSNQPQHF. CDR3 sequence (DNA): TGTGCCAGCAGCCAAGATAGCCGATCCAATCAGCCCCAGCATTTT. Together with reference TRBV3-1 and TRBJ1-5, the CDR3 gives the full variable domain: DTAVSQTPKYLVTQMGNDKSIKCEQNLGHDTMYWYKQDSKKFLKIMFSYNNKELIINETVPNRFSPKSPDKAHLNLHINSLELGDSAVYFCASSQDSRSNQPQHFGDGTRLSIL.

This clonotype was seen many times. The chain carries TRBV7-9 and TRBJ2-4; 10 bases match TRBD1. The CDR3 has 14 residues. Germline lookup yields CDR1 SEHNR and CDR2 FQNEAQ (reference sequence). The V and J ends lost 5 bases and 5 bases, in that order; junction bases with no gene match: 3. CDR3 nucleotides: TGTGCCAGCAGCGACAGGGGGCGCGAAAACATTCAGTACTTC. Translating it yields CASSDRGRENIQYF.

This clonotype was seen many times. V and J are TRBV7-2 and TRBJ1-3; D gene ambiguous. This CDR3 is 15 amino acids long. CDR1 is SGHTA and CDR2 is FQGNSA in the germline V gene. V lost 5 bases and J 0 bases, leaving 11 bases between the germline ends. CDR3 sequence (DNA): TGTGCCAGCAGCGTCCAGGCTAACTCTGGAAACACCATATATTTT. Protein sequence: CASSVQANSGNTIYF.

The chain links TRBV30 to TRBJ2-1; D not resolved. Trimming shortened V by 2 bases and J by 3 bases, and 5 bases separated the two germline ends. This CDR3 has 12 residues. CDR1 is GTSNPN and CDR2 is SVGIG in the germline V gene (reference sequence). CDR3 nucleotide sequence: TGTGCCTGGAGTATGGGCTACAATGAGCAGTTCTTC. It is translated as CAWSMGYNEQFF.

The sample holds many counts of this clonotype. This sequence joins TRBV7-9 and TRBJ1-2; 10 bases map to TRBD1. Losses at the gene ends were 2 bases for V and 5 bases for J; bases not matched to a gene: 8. The length of the CDR3 is 16 residues. Germline V gene data show CDR1 as SEHNR and CDR2 as FQNEAQ (reference sequence). CDR3: CASSLNGDRGLYGYTF. In DNA form, the CDR3 reads TGTGCCAGCAGCTTAAATGGGGACAGGGGACTTTATGGCTACACCTTC.

This clonotype appeared many times. The rearrangement links TRBV6-1 to TRBJ2-1, with 10 bases fitting TRBD2. V was pared by 5 bases and J by 6 bases, with 10 bases of the junction left unmatched. Germline V gene sequence: CDR1 MNHNS, CDR2 SASEGT. This CDR3 spans 16 amino acids. DNA of the CDR3: TGTGCCAGCAGTTCCCAGCGGGAGGGCCGGATCAATGAGCAGTTCTTC. Protein sequence: CASSSQREGRINEQFF.

V and J are TRBV11-2 and TRBJ2-1, with a tentative D call TRBD2 (5 bases). The ends were cut back, 3 bases at V and 3 bases at J, with 18 bases in the middle. The CDR3 has 17 residues. CDR1 SGHAT and CDR2 FQNNGV come from the germline V gene. CDR3: CASSLAHPRRYYNEQFF. For the CDR3, the DNA is TGTGCCAGCAGCTTGGCCCACCCACGGAGGTACTACAATGAGCAGTTCTTC.

There are many counts of this clonotype. The chain recombines TRBV7-2 with TRBJ1-2; 8 nucleotides match TRBD1. CDR1 SGHTA and CDR2 FQGNSA come from the germline V gene. The CDR3 is 13 amino acids. V shed 1 base and J 7 bases; nucleotides not matched to a gene: 2. Written as DNA, the CDR3 is TGTGCCAGCAGCTTAGGGACAGGGATTGGCTACACCTTC. It is translated as CASSLGTGIGYTF.

This clonotype was observed at least ten times. This chain connects TRBV20-1 to TRBJ2-7; TRBD2 might be the D (6 bases). Deletions cut 5 bases from V and 1 base from J, with 15 bases between. CDR3 size: 14 residues. Germline lookup yields CDR1 DFQATT and CDR2 SNEGSKA (reference sequence). For the CDR3, the DNA is TGCAGTGCTGTACAGGAGGGGCTGTCCTACGAGCAGTACTTC. Amino acids: CSAVQEGLSYEQYF.